The 5 T cell receptor beta chains in this list originate from one sample, sequenced in a study of blood T cell repertoires in COVID-19. Generated by immunoSEQ multiplex PCR, the TCRdb table keeps only in-frame clones and is missing some. The sample comprises about 330,000 clones, 80% to 90% of which are singletons, and more than 9% rests with the top ten. Sequencing input: PBMCs or T cells enriched from blood (not recorded which). The source of these receptors is a young woman who had recovered from COVID-19.

The rearrangement joins TRBV3-1 (or the pseudogene TRBV3-2) to TRBJ1-3, with TRBD1 as a possible D gene (6 bases). Trimming pared 3 bases from V and 4 bases from J, leaving 13 bases between. CDR3 length: 15 amino acids. Per the germline V gene, CDR1 is LGHDT and CDR2 is YNNKEL (reference sequence). In nucleotides, the CDR3 is TGTGCCAGCAGCCACACACAGGGCGACGGAAACACCATATATTTT. Amino acid sequence: CASSHTQGDGNTIYF.

The rearrangement uses TRBV30 and TRBJ2-2, with a possible D match to TRBD2 (6 bases). Germline CDR1 and CDR2: GTSNPN and SVGIG (reference sequence). The CDR3 length is 13 residues. V lost 3 bases, J lost 5 bases, and 10 bases lay in between. For the CDR3, the DNA is TGTGCCTGGAGGAGTGGAGGGACCGGGGAGCTGTTTTTT. Translation gives CAWRSGGTGELFF.

This chain joins TRBV7-9 and TRBJ1-5, with TRBD1 as a possible D gene (5 bases). Trimming cost V 1 base and J 6 bases, with 16 bases left between them. From germline, CDR1 is SEHNR and CDR2 FQNEAQ (reference sequence). The CDR3 loop spans 16 amino acids. The CDR3, as DNA: TGTGCCAGCAGCTTAGAGGTTGGGGGAGGAAGTCAGCCCCAGCATTTT. Its translation is CASSLEVGGGSQPQHF.

This CDR3 reads CASSYFGQRTEAFF. The DNA of the CDR3 is TGTGCCAGCAGTTACTTCGGACAGAGGACTGAAGCTTTCTTT. This chain joins TRBV6-5 and TRBJ1-1, with D perhaps matching TRBD1 (6 bases). V was shortened by 1 base and J by 5 bases, with 11 bases between the two germline ends. Germline V lookup: CDR1 MNHEY, CDR2 SVGAGI. CDR3 length equals 14 residues.

This chain uses TRBV6-5 with TRBJ1-2, with unresolved D. There are 11 residues in the CDR3. Trimming cost V 6 bases and J 1 base, with 3 bases left between them. CDR1 is MNHEY, CDR2 SVGAGI, per germline. The CDR3 sequence: CASSLNYGYTF. The CDR3 DNA reads as TGTGCCAGCAGCCTTAACTATGGCTACACCTTC.